The entry that follows covers one TCR beta chain sequence. Clones were sequenced by immunoSEQ multiplex PCR, and TCRdb holds only the in-frame ones, with some missing. The top ten clones hold around 1.8% of a sample with 130,000 to 150,000 clones, more than 60% of them seen once. The entry originates in a study of blood T cell repertoires in COVID-19. Whole-study context: Material from acute and convalescent COVID-19 was sourced from the United States, Italy and Spain.

This receptor was identified in a woman aged 55-69 years with acute or convalescent COVID-19. Specimen: peripheral blood.

The CDR3 bases are TGTGCCAGCAGCCAATCCCTAGCTGGGGCCAACGTCCTGACTTTC. It yields the protein CASSQSLAGANVLTF. The genes are TRBV14 and TRBJ2-6; D is unclear. The V and J ends lost 2 bases and 2 bases respectively, with 7 bases between them. CDR1 is SGHDN, CDR2 FVKESK, per germline. The CDR3 covers 15 residues.